This entry describes one T cell receptor (beta chain). Its binding antigen is unknown. Within one base of it there is no much larger clone, and no base qualities were kept. Taken from the germline V gene (reference sequence), the CDR1 and CDR2 loops are LNHDA and SQIVND. From its cysteine to its phenylalanine, the CDR3 spans 16 amino acids. The entry retains the CDR3 DNA only, 48 bases that are in frame from base 1. The junction carries 16 bases between V and J, which are trimmed by 4 bases and 0 bases respectively. Graves' hyperthyroidism was defined as stable when no progression to ophthalmopathy occurred over 18 months of follow-up. The hyperthyroidism patients were between 18 and 65 years old and newly diagnosed, with a disease duration of less than 2 months. Any patient with an uncontrolled infection, another autoimmune disease, pregnancy or lactation was excluded. Diagnoses were based on clinical symptoms, serum thyroxine and TRAb, thyroid ultrasound and orbital computed tomography. Ficoll-Paque density gradient centrifugation was used to isolate PBMCs from approximately 10 ml of fresh peripheral blood. Total RNA was extracted with Trizol reagent, and quality was checked on an Agilent 2100 Bioanalyzer.

The sample originates from a study of T cells in Graves' hyperthyroidism and ophthalmopathy (dated by TCRdb to the late 2010s). Background for the entire study: Peripheral blood was collected at initial diagnosis, before any treatment. An independent validation cohort of 18 to 20 hyperthyroidism patients and some 15 patients who later progressed to ophthalmopathy tested prospective prediction of ophthalmopathy. The 100 or so discovery patients were randomly split 7:3 into training and test sets. Thyroid tissue and blood T-cell repertoires from more than five Graves' hyperthyroidism patients were also compared in the study. Once sampling was done, hyperthyroidism patients were given methimazole at a starting dose of 30 mg daily, whereas ophthalmopathy patients were given high-dose intravenous methylprednisolone. A discovery cohort of about a hundred patients, approximately 44 with Graves' ophthalmopathy and 55 to 65 with stable Graves' hyperthyroidism, was used to find distinguishing TCR V-J signatures. The paper describes TCR Vbeta CDR3 sequencing of about 140 peripheral blood samples, made up of around 41 ophthalmopathy patients, 70 to 75 hyperthyroidism patients and about 17 progressor patients.

Amplification of TCR beta CDR3 regions was carried out from RNA transcripts. The TCR CDR3 was subjected to a first round of RT-PCR using the HTBI primer set and the Qiagen OneStep RT-PCR kit. Libraries were constructed in a second round of multiplex PCR, after which size selection and purification were performed. Sequencing of the libraries was done on an Illumina HiSeq2000 using paired-end 100 bp reads. Under the source paper's analysis protocol: SOAPnuke was used to process the raw data, with reads discarded if the reads contained adapters or uncalled bases, had a mean Phred below 15, or lacked an exact constant-primer or identifier match. High-quality paired reads were merged with COPE v1.2.5, and unique nucleotide sequences were defined as clonotypes. Clonotypes were aligned to IMGT TRBV, TRBD and TRBJ reference segments using MiTCR v1.1. The analysis included only V-J combinations with a frequency above 0.0001, which together covered over 98% of the repertoires. A TCS score was defined as the ratio between F50 (clonal expansion) and ExV (chaos), using BLOSUM62-based TCRdist between CDR3 peptides within each V-J. Welch's t-statistics and random forest reduced fewer than 600 V-J features to 10 to 15, which were used in a naive Bayes classifier (R e1071). TCRdb ran its own pipeline on the public reads, namely fastp trimming at Q25 and MiXCR clone calling, and kept in-frame beta chains. Under each unique CDR3 protein, matching rows form one entry showing the most common genes and DNA. TCRdb's processing, not the authors' own work, is the source of the V and J calls. Across this sample there are about 340,000 distinct CDR3 sequences, with around 20% seen only once. The ten largest clones represent about 50% of the sample.

General study outcomes and caveats: Blood samples also contained most of the expanded thyroid clonotypes (frequency above 0.001), which suggests that blood repertoires may reflect thyroid immune responses. In validation, progression to ophthalmopathy was predicted by the model with approximately 67% sensitivity and around 75% specificity, a median of roughly 6.4 months before onset. Ophthalmopathy was separated from stable hyperthyroidism by a 13 V-J signature model, with approximately 86% sensitivity and roughly 81% specificity obtained in cross-validation and 80%/75% obtained in testing. Sample size was not statistically predetermined, and blinding of investigators to group allocation was not performed.

This sequence uses TRBV19 and TRBJ2-7, with the D call perhaps TRBD1 or TRBD2, as 6 bases match in each case. Material: blood. This TCR derives from a woman between 45 and 65 years old with Graves' hyperthyroidism. The CDR3 has the sequence CASSTNHGGGSYEQYF. At the DNA level, the sequence is TGTGCCAGTAGTACGAATCACGGAGGGGGCTCCTACGAGCAGTACTTC.